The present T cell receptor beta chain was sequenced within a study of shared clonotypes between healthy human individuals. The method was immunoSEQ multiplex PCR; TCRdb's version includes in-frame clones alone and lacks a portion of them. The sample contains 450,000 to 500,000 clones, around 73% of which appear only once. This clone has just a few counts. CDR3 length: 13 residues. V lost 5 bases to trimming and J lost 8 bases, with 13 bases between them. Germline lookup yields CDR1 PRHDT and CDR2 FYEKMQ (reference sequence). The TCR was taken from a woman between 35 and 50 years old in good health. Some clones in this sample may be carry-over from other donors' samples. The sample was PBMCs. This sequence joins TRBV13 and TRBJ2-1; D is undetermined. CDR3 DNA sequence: TGTGCCAGCAGCCCACCATTTTTATATGAGCAGTTCTTC. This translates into CASSPPFLYEQFF.